Listed here are 27 T cell receptor beta chains from one sample, sequenced in a study of blood T cell repertoires in COVID-19. Some clones are missing from TCRdb's copy, which holds only in-frame ones; the method was immunoSEQ multiplex PCR. The table shows approximately 220,000 clones, with 70% to 90% occurring only once. The sample comprised peripheral blood. All receptors come from a man over 45 who had recovered from COVID-19.

CDR3 in DNA: TGTGCCAGCAGCCGAGGACAGGGCTACAATCAGCCCCAGCATTTT. Translated: CASSRGQGYNQPQHF. The genes are TRBV11-2 and TRBJ1-5; 8 bases map to TRBD1. CDR1 and CDR2 from the germline V gene are SGHAT and FQNNGV. The CDR3 is 15 amino acids. The V segment lost 5 bases and the J segment 3 bases; nucleotides outside the gene matches: 6.

This sequence joins TRBV3-1 (or the pseudogene TRBV3-2) and TRBJ1-1; D is uncertain. V shed 4 bases and J shed 1 base, with 10 bases lying between them. Per the germline V gene, CDR1 is LGHDT and CDR2 is YNNKEL (reference sequence). The CDR3 runs to 14 residues. In nucleotides, the CDR3 is TGTGCCAGCAGCCTAGCCCCGGGGAACACTGAAGCTTTCTTT. This codes for CASSLAPGNTEAFF.

The chain uses TRBV19 and TRBJ2-7, with 11 bases that match TRBD2. The germline gives CDR1 LNHDA, CDR2 SQIVND (reference sequence). V trimming: 5 bases; J trimming: 4 bases; junction bases outside the gene matches: 4. The length of the CDR3 is 14 residues. CDR3 nucleotide sequence: TGTGCCAGTAGTCTCGGGACTAGCGGTTACGAGCAGTACTTC. Residues: CASSLGTSGYEQYF.

The chain uses TRBV7-6 and TRBJ2-1, with 7 positions matching TRBD2. The CDR3 sequence is 16 residues long. V lost 0 bases to trimming and J lost 5 bases; unmatched junction nucleotides: 7. Germline lookup yields CDR1 SGHVS and CDR2 FNYEAQ. In nucleotides, the CDR3 is TGTGCCAGCAGCTTAGCGGGCGGGAGTATCCACAATGAGCAGTTCTTC. Amino acid sequence: CASSLAGGSIHNEQFF.

The chain recombines TRBV19 with TRBJ1-2, with 8 bases aligning to TRBD1. Germline trimming cut 5 bases from V and 4 bases from J; bases unmatched to any gene: 9. Germline V lookup: CDR1 LNHDA, CDR2 SQIVND (reference sequence). The CDR3 is 15 residues long. CDR3 in amino acids: CASSDRDRLGYGYTF. The CDR3, as DNA: TGTGCCAGTAGTGATCGGGACAGGCTGGGCTATGGCTACACCTTC.

This chain joins TRBV13 and TRBJ2-7, with 8 positions matching TRBD1. This CDR3 contains 12 residues. The junction had 1 base not matched to a gene; V was cut back by 8 bases and J by 1 base. Germline-derived CDR1 and CDR2 are PRHDT and FYEKMQ (reference sequence). The DNA for the CDR3 is TGTGCCAGCGGACAGGGATCCTACGAGCAGTACTTC. The encoded protein is CASGQGSYEQYF.

The chain combines TRBV27 with TRBJ2-1, with 9 bases identical to TRBD2. CDR1 and CDR2 (germline): MNHEY, SMNVEV (reference sequence). V lost 2 bases and J lost 6; bases outside the gene matches: 20. The CDR3 loop spans 20 amino acids. CDR3 in amino acids: CASSLKSGVAGVYSTNEQFF. CDR3 in DNA: TGTGCCAGCAGTTTAAAGTCGGGTGTAGCGGGAGTATATTCTACCAATGAGCAGTTCTTC.

This sequence joins TRBV5-1 and TRBJ2-4; possible D gene TRBD1, 5 bases. In germline, CDR1 is SGHRS, CDR2 YFSETQ. V lost 0 bases and J 1 base, leaving 11 bases between the germline ends. This CDR3 comprises 16 residues. DNA for the CDR3: TGCGCCAGCAGCTTGGAAGGGGCCGGGGCCAAAAACATTCAGTACTTC. Its protein product is CASSLEGAGAKNIQYF.

This chain uses TRBV6-2 or TRBV6-3 with TRBJ2-7; D is perhaps TRBD2 (5 bases). The V gene's germline CDR1 is MNHEY and CDR2 SVGEGT. This CDR3 has 17 residues. V was pared by 0 bases and J by 1 base, with 16 bases between. CDR3 region: CASSYSAAEGPSYEQYF. The CDR3 DNA follows: TGTGCCAGCAGTTACTCAGCAGCGGAAGGACCATCCTACGAGCAGTACTTC.

The chain has TRBV7-9 and TRBJ2-2, with a tentative D call TRBD2 (6 bases). The V gene's germline CDR1 is SEHNR and CDR2 FQNEAQ (reference sequence). There are 15 residues in the CDR3. V was cut by 7 bases and J by 0 bases, with 12 bases left in between. The chain's CDR3 is CASTAGLTNTGELFF. The CDR3, as DNA: TGTGCCAGCACCGCGGGACTCACGAACACCGGGGAGCTGTTTTTT.

This rearrangement joins TRBV7-9 to TRBJ2-7, with D tentatively TRBD2 (5 bases). This CDR3 spans 14 amino acids. Germline assignment: CDR1 SEHNR and CDR2 FQNEAQ (reference sequence). Trimming cost V 1 base and J 2 bases, with 9 bases left between them. CDR3 in amino acids: CASSLGKGAYEQYF. CDR3 bases: TGTGCCAGCAGCTTAGGGAAGGGAGCCTACGAGCAGTACTTC.

The chain uses TRBV28 and TRBJ2-7, with a tentative D call TRBD2 (6 bases). The CDR3 has 15 residues. Germline assignment: CDR1 MDHEN and CDR2 SYDVKM. Trimming stripped 3 bases from V and 2 bases from J, with 14 bases between. CDR3 residues: CASSFWRGDAYEQYF. The CDR3, as DNA: TGTGCCAGCAGTTTTTGGCGGGGTGATGCCTACGAGCAGTACTTC.

The V and J genes are TRBV6-5 and TRBJ2-6, with TRBD2 as a possible D gene (6 bases). In germline, CDR1 is MNHEY, CDR2 SVGAGI. V dropped 6 bases and J dropped 1 base, with 10 bases sitting between them. The CDR3 extends over 15 amino acids. CDR3 sequence reads: CASSRGTSGANVLTF. The CDR3 bases are TGTGCCAGCAGCCGCGGGACTTCTGGGGCCAACGTCCTGACTTTC.

This chain links TRBV6-5 with TRBJ2-7; 7 nucleotides agree with TRBD2. The CDR3 spans 13 residues. CDR1 is MNHEY and CDR2 is SVGAGI in the germline V gene. The J segment lost 3 bases and the V segment lost 10 bases, leaving 9 bases of the junction unmatched. The CDR3 spells CATSKGLGYEQYF. DNA for the CDR3: TGTGCCACCAGCAAAGGACTAGGCTACGAGCAGTACTTC.

V usage is TRBV18 and J usage is TRBJ1-3; D gene unclear. Germline V gene lookup returns CDR1 KGHSH and CDR2 LQKENI. The CDR3 extends over 14 amino acids. Trimming removed 3 bases from V and 4 bases from J, with 10 bases in between. CDR3 sequence reads: CASSPQARGNTIYF. In DNA form, the CDR3 reads TGTGCCAGCTCACCCCAGGCGCGAGGAAACACCATATATTTT.

V is TRBV28 and J is TRBJ1-6; 9 bases agree with TRBD1. CDR1 is MDHEN and CDR2 is SYDVKM in the germline V gene. V lost 3 bases to trimming and J lost 17 bases; unmatched junction nucleotides: 8. The CDR3 is made up of 13 amino acids. CDR3 sequence reads: CASSLGQGERIHF. The CDR3 bases are TGTGCCAGCAGTTTGGGACAGGGCGAACGCATCCACTTT.

J is TRBJ1-2 and V is TRBV5-1; 7 nucleotides align to TRBD1. Germline CDR1 is SGHRS and CDR2 is YFSETQ. CDR3 length equals 13 residues. The J segment lost 8 bases and the V segment lost 4 bases, leaving 8 bases of the junction unmatched. CDR3 sequence reads: CASSPTGSEGYTF. CDR3 bases: TGCGCCAGCAGCCCGACAGGGTCGGAAGGCTACACCTTC.

V and J are TRBV5-1 and TRBJ2-6; tentatively, D is TRBD1 (6 bases). The CDR3 consists of 15 residues. CDR1 is SGHRS, CDR2 YFSETQ, per germline. Trimming removed 0 bases from V and 2 bases from J, with 6 bases in between. The CDR3 DNA is TGCGCCAGCAGCTTGGAGGGGGCTGGGGCCAACGTCCTGACTTTC. Amino acids: CASSLEGAGANVLTF.

The CDR3, as DNA: TGCGCCAGCAGCTTGGATCCAGGGGCCTCTGGAAACACCATATATTTT. Protein sequence: CASSLDPGASGNTIYF. V and J are TRBV5-1 and TRBJ1-3, with a possible D match to TRBD1 (6 bases). The V gene lost 0 bases and the J gene lost 0 bases, with 10 bases spanning the gap. The germline gives CDR1 SGHRS, CDR2 YFSETQ. This CDR3 has 16 amino acids. The full variable domain, rest sourced from reference TRBV5-1 and TRBJ1-3, is KAGVTQTPRYLIKTRGQQVTLSCSPISGHRSVSWYQQTPGQGLQFLFEYFSETQRNKGNFPGRFSGRQFSNSRSEMNVSTLELGDSALYLCASSLDPGASGNTIYFGEGSWLTVV.

The gene calls are TRBV5-6 and TRBJ1-6; D is possibly TRBD1 (5 bases). Between the trimmed V and J ends, which lost 3 bases and 5 bases, there was a span of 12 bases. This CDR3 contains 15 residues. Germline-derived CDR1 and CDR2 are SGHDT and YYEEEE. CDR3 sequence: CASSSWTPHNSPLHF. The CDR3 DNA reads TGTGCCAGCAGCTCGTGGACACCTCATAATTCACCCCTCCACTTT.

This clone turned up a few times. The genes are TRBV11-2 and TRBJ2-5; 13 bases align to TRBD2. J gave up 6 bases and V 3 bases, and 4 bases lay outside the gene matches. CDR1 and CDR2 from the germline V gene are SGHAT and FQNNGV. CDR3 length: 15 amino acids. The CDR3 nucleotides read TGTGCCAGCAGCTTGAGGACTAGCGGGAGTCAGACCCAGTACTTC. This encodes CASSLRTSGSQTQYF.

This clone occurred once. This chain connects TRBV21-1 to TRBJ2-4; the table names TRBD1, a call not compared with the DNA. TRBV21-1 is a pseudogene locus. CDR3 length equals 19 residues. The CDR3, as DNA: TGTGCCAGCAGCAAATCCCCCCTTGGGACAGGGAGTGGCAAAAACATTCAGTACTTC. It specifies CASSKSPLGTGSGKNIQYF.

This chain connects TRBV9 to TRBJ2-7; possibly TRBD2 for D (6 bases). Between the trimmed V and J ends, which lost 3 bases and 0 bases, there was a span of 13 bases. The germline V gene has CDR1 SGDLS and CDR2 YYNGEE. CDR3 size: 15 residues. The CDR3 DNA reads as TGTGCCAGCAGCGGCCGGGACTTCAACTCCTACGAGCAGTACTTC. Encoded protein: CASSGRDFNSYEQYF.

The chain links TRBV28 to TRBJ2-7, with D tentatively TRBD1 (7 bases). CDR1 MDHEN and CDR2 SYDVKM come from the germline V gene. CDR3 length: 14 residues. V lost 4 bases and J 5 bases, leaving 15 bases between the germline ends. CDR3 in amino acids: CASSSAGQLNEQYF. The CDR3 DNA sequence: TGTGCCAGCAGTTCCGCGGGACAGCTTAACGAGCAGTACTTC.

The chain uses TRBV5-1 and TRBJ2-5, with 14 bases matching TRBD2. Germline assignment: CDR1 SGHRS and CDR2 YFSETQ. The CDR3 sequence is 18 residues long. Losses at the gene ends were 2 bases for V and 1 base for J; bases not matched to a gene: 7. This CDR3 reads CASSLGLAGGGPQETQYF. CDR3 in DNA: TGCGCCAGCAGCTTAGGACTAGCGGGAGGAGGGCCCCAAGAGACCCAGTACTTC.

The chain carries TRBV2 and TRBJ2-1; 8 positions match TRBD2. The CDR3 consists of 15 residues. V lost 6 bases and J lost 4; bases outside the gene matches: 8. Germline CDR1 SNHLY, CDR2 FYNNEI. As DNA, the CDR3 is TGTGCCAGCAGAAAAAGCGGGGGTCTTTACAATGAGCAGTTCTTC. Translated, it gives CASRKSGGLYNEQFF.

The chain carries TRBV7-9 and TRBJ2-2; D is perhaps TRBD1 (6 bases). The CDR3 consists of 15 residues. V lost 7 bases, J lost 3 bases, and 15 bases lay in between. Germline V gene data show CDR1 as SEHNR and CDR2 as FQNEAQ (reference sequence). CDR3 loop: CASTSHTGYTGELFF. The CDR3, as DNA: TGTGCCAGCACCTCACACACAGGGTACACCGGGGAGCTGTTTTTT.